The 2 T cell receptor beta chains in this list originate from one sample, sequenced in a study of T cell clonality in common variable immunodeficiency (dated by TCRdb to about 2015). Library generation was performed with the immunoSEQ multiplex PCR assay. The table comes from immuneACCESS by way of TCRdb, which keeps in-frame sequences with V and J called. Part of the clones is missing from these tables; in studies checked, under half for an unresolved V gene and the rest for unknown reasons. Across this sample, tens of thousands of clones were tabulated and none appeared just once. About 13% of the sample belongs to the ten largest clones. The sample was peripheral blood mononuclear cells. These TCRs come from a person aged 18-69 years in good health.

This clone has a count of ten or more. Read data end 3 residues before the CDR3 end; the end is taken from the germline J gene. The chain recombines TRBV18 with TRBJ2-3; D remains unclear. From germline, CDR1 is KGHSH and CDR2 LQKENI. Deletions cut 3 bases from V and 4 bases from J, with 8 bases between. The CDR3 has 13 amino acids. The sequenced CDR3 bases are TGTGCCAGCTCACCCTCCCTCGCAGATACG. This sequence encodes CASSPSLADT. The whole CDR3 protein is CASSPSLADTQYF. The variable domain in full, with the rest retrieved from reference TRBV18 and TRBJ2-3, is NAGVMQNPRHLVRRRGQEARLRCSPMKGHSHVYWYRQLPEEGLKFMVYLQKENIIDESGMPKERFSAEFPKEGPSILRIQQVVRGDSAAYFCASSPSLADTQYFGPGTRLTVL.

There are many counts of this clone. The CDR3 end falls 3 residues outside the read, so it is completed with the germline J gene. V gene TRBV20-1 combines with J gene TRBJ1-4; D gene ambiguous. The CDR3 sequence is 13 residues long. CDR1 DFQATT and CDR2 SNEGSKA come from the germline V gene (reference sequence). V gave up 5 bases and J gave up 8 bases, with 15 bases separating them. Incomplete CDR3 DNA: TGCAGTGCTGGTGCAGGTTTAGGAGAAAAA. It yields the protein CSAGAGLGEK. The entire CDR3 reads CSAGAGLGEKLFF.